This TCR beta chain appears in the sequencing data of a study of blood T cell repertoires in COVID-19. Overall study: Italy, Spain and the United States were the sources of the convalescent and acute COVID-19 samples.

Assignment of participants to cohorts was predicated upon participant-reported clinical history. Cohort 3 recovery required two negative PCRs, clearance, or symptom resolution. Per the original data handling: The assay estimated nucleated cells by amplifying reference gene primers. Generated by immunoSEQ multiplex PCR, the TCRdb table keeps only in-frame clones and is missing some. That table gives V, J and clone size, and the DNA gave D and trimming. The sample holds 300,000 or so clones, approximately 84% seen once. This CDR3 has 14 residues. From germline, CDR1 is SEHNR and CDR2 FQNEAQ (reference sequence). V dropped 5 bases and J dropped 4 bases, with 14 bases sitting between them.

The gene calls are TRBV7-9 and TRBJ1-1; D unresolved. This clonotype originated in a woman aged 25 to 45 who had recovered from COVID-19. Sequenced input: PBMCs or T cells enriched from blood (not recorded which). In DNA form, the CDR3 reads TGTGCCAGCAGCCCCTCCGCAACTGGCACTGAAGCTTTCTTT. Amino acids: CASSPSATGTEAFF.